These 30 T cell receptor beta chains were sequenced from one sample in a study of T cells in Graves' hyperthyroidism and ophthalmopathy. The investigators amplified TCR beta CDR3 regions from RNA transcripts. When the TCR CDR3 underwent first-round RT-PCR, the HTBI primer set was used. In TCRdb, the multiplex PCR reads were re-called with MiXCR into one record per CDR3 protein. The table lists 200,000 to 300,000 distinct CDR3 sequences, approximately 16% of them singletons. The sample was blood. The source of these receptors is a woman under 30 with Graves' ophthalmopathy.

This clonotype came up many times. The V call is TRBV3-1, the J call TRBJ1-1; 8 nucleotides align to TRBD1. V trimming: 1 base; J trimming: 5 bases; junction bases outside the gene matches: 3. The CDR3 is 14 residues long. Germline lookup yields CDR1 LGHDT and CDR2 YNNKEL (reference sequence). The CDR3 DNA sequence: TGTGCCAGCAGCCAAGGGACAGGGAATACTGAAGCTTTCTTT. It codes for CASSQGTGNTEAFF. Based on the CDR3 plus reference TRBV3-1 and TRBJ1-1, the full variable domain is DTAVSQTPKYLVTQMGNDKSIKCEQNLGHDTMYWYKQDSKKFLKIMFSYNNKELIINETVPNRFSPKSPDKAHLNLHINSLELGDSAVYFCASSQGTGNTEAFFGQGTRLTVV.

The sample holds many counts of this clonotype. The chain joins TRBV18 to TRBJ2-1; 8 nucleotides line up with TRBD2. Germline CDR1 KGHSH, CDR2 LQKENI. CDR3 size: 16 residues. With 3 bases clipped from V and 5 bases from J, the junction kept 9 bases outside the gene matches. The CDR3 DNA reads TGTGCCAGCTCACCTGGAGCGGGAGTGGGAAACAATGAGCAGTTCTTC. Amino acids: CASSPGAGVGNNEQFF.

Notes on this clonotype: A much more abundant neighbour one base away suggests this may be a read error. CDR3: CASSYAGGSRYGQYF. The CDR3 DNA follows: TGTGCCAGCAGTTACGCGGGGGGGAGTCGTTACGGGCAGTACTTC. This chain connects TRBV6-5 to TRBJ2-7; 9 nucleotides match TRBD2. Germline CDR1 reads MNHEY; CDR2 reads SVGAGI. This CDR3 has 15 amino acids.

This clonotype was recorded at least ten times. V and J are TRBV15 and TRBJ2-7, with D perhaps matching TRBD1 (5 bases). The CDR3 is 14 amino acids. V lost 0 bases and J lost 3, with 9 bases in between. Germline CDR1 LNHNV, CDR2 YYDKDF (reference sequence). CDR3 region: CATSRDQGNYEQYF. The CDR3 DNA sequence: TGTGCCACCAGCAGAGATCAGGGAAACTACGAGCAGTACTTC.

This clonotype was counted many times. The V call is TRBV29-1, the J call TRBJ2-5; TRBD2 might be the D (5 bases). V was pared by 4 bases and J by 5 bases, with 17 bases between. The CDR3 extends over 14 amino acids. The germline gives CDR1 SQVTM, CDR2 ANQGSEA. This CDR3 is CSVAMRRGLETQYF. In DNA form, the CDR3 reads TGCAGCGTTGCTATGCGCCGTGGACTCGAGACCCAGTACTTC.

This clonotype was seen just once. V usage is TRBV29-1 and J usage is TRBJ2-1; 15 nucleotides match TRBD2. The V segment lost 6 bases and the J segment 6 bases; nucleotides outside the gene matches: 15. CDR3 size: 18 residues. Germline CDR1 is SQVTM and CDR2 is ANQGSEA. The CDR3 is CSVSYPGTSGRPPNEQFF. The CDR3, as DNA: TGCAGCGTCTCCTACCCCGGGACTAGCGGGAGGCCCCCCAATGAGCAGTTCTTC.

The V gene is TRBV7-3, the J gene TRBJ2-3; 14 bases agree with TRBD2. CDR1 and CDR2 from the germline V gene are SGHTA and FQGTGA. The junction had 10 bases not matched to a gene; V was cut back by 5 bases and J by 6 bases. This CDR3 region has 17 residues. CDR3 nucleotide sequence: TGTGCCAGCAGCCCTCGGGGACTAGCGGGGGTCTATGATACGCAGTATTTT. Translating it yields CASSPRGLAGVYDTQYF. Based on the CDR3 plus reference TRBV7-3 and TRBJ2-3, the full variable domain is GAGVSQTPSNKVTEKGKYVELRCDPISGHTALYWYRQSLGQGPEFLIYFQGTGAADDSGLPNDRFFAVRPEGSVSTLKIQRTERGDSAVYLCASSPRGLAGVYDTQYFGPGTRLTVL.

This clonotype was counted ten times or more. The CDR3 reads CASSPIYKTGTGGKTQYF. For the CDR3, the DNA is TGTGCCAGCAGTCCCATCTACAAAACCGGGACAGGGGGGAAGACCCAGTACTTC. The rearrangement uses TRBV27 and TRBJ2-5, with 11 bases matching TRBD1. This CDR3 is built from 18 residues. V lost 5 bases and J lost 6; bases outside the gene matches: 17. Per the germline V gene, CDR1 is MNHEY and CDR2 is SMNVEV (reference sequence).

In this sample, this clonotype turned up many times. This chain uses TRBV18 with TRBJ1-1; 12 bases map to TRBD1. Germline CDR1 KGHSH, CDR2 LQKENI. The CDR3 loop spans 16 amino acids. Trimming took 4 bases from V and 5 from J; bases not matched to a gene: 8. The CDR3 DNA reads TGTGCCAGCTCACTGGGACAGGGGGCCCGTGGAACTGAAGCTTTCTTT. This encodes CASSLGQGARGTEAFF.

This clonotype was recorded many times. This sequence joins TRBV7-9 and TRBJ2-3; 8 positions match TRBD2. Germline CDR1 and CDR2: SEHNR and FQNEAQ (reference sequence). J was trimmed by 2 bases and V by 1 base; bases with no gene match: 11. The CDR3 sequence is 18 residues long. The CDR3 region is CASSLEVSSGGYTDTQYF. CDR3 bases: TGTGCCAGCAGCTTAGAAGTCTCCAGCGGGGGCTACACAGATACGCAGTATTTT.

This clonotype came up many times. The chain carries TRBV29-1 and TRBJ2-1; TRBD2 matches at 8 bases. V lost 3 bases and J lost 5; bases outside the gene matches: 6. The CDR3 has 14 amino acids. Germline CDR1 reads SQVTM; CDR2 reads ANQGSEA. DNA for the CDR3: TGCAGCGTTGATCCTAGCGGGTTACACAATGAGCAGTTCTTC. It translates to CSVDPSGLHNEQFF.

This clonotype was seen at least ten times. The genes are TRBV6-1 and TRBJ2-1; 7 nucleotides line up with TRBD2. CDR1 is MNHNS, CDR2 SASEGT, per germline. Losses at the gene ends were 5 bases for V and 0 bases for J; bases not matched to a gene: 7. This CDR3 comprises 16 residues. As DNA, the CDR3 is TGTGCCAGCAGTCCGTGGACTAGGCTCTCCTACAATGAGCAGTTCTTC. Its protein is CASSPWTRLSYNEQFF.

This clonotype was seen many times. The CDR3 nucleotides are TGTGCCAGCAGCCAAGATTCCGGGACAGGGCTCTACAATGAGCAGTTCTTC. This codes for CASSQDSGTGLYNEQFF. This chain uses TRBV3-1 with TRBJ2-1; TRBD1 matches 9 bases. This CDR3 has 17 residues. V lost 0 bases and J lost 3; bases outside the gene matches: 6. CDR1 and CDR2 from the germline V gene are LGHDT and YNNKEL (reference sequence).

This clonotype showed up many times. This chain connects TRBV2 to TRBJ1-6; 8 nucleotides agree with TRBD1. The V segment lost 7 bases and the J segment 7 bases; nucleotides outside the gene matches: 6. The germline CDR1 and CDR2 sequences are SNHLY and FYNNEI. The CDR3 extends over 14 amino acids. The CDR3 coding sequence is TGTGCCAGCACCAGACAGGGGCGGAATTCACCCCTCCACTTT. Its protein is CASTRQGRNSPLHF.

V usage is TRBV9 and J usage is TRBJ2-7; D tentatively reads TRBD1 or TRBD2 (6 bases each). The V end lost 9 bases, the J end lost 0 bases, and 10 bases lay between the germline ends. This CDR3 contains 12 residues. Per the germline V gene, CDR1 is SGDLS and CDR2 is YYNGEE. CDR3 loop: CAKKGGSYEQYF. For the CDR3, the DNA is TGTGCCAAGAAGGGGGGCTCCTACGAGCAGTACTTC.

The rearrangement uses TRBV20-1 and TRBJ2-1; D uncertain. Looked up from germline, CDR1 is DFQATT and CDR2 is SNEGSKA (reference sequence). This CDR3 region has 13 residues. Trimming took off 3 bases at V and 2 bases at J, with 8 bases between the two ends. The CDR3 DNA reads TGCAGTGCTAGGAGGACGACCTACAATGAGCAGTTCTTC. It translates to CSARRTTYNEQFF.

Many counts were recorded for this clonotype. This chain connects TRBV7-9 to TRBJ1-6, with D hard to call. Trimming took off 4 bases at V and 12 bases at J, with 10 bases between the two ends. CDR1 SEHNR and CDR2 FQNEAQ come from the germline V gene (reference sequence). This CDR3 contains 12 residues. CDR3 DNA: TGTGCCAGCAGCTCCCACTTATTACCCCTCCACTTT. Amino acids: CASSSHLLPLHF.

This clonotype was seen repeatedly, ten times or more. V is TRBV6-1 and J is TRBJ2-3, with 7 positions matching TRBD2. With V trimmed by 6 bases and J by 0 bases, 6 bases remained unmatched. The CDR3 has 15 amino acids. Germline assignment: CDR1 MNHNS and CDR2 SASEGT. The CDR3 reads CASRKGLLSTDTQYF. In DNA, the CDR3 is TGTGCCAGCAGAAAGGGACTACTCAGCACAGATACGCAGTATTTT.

The count of this clonotype is one. The chain uses TRBV11-2 and TRBJ1-4; D unclear. Trimming shortened V by 1 base and J by 0 bases, and 15 bases separated the two germline ends. Germline V gives CDR1 SGHAT, CDR2 FQNNGV. This CDR3 region has 18 residues. The CDR3 is CASSLARGRDATNEKLFF. The DNA of the CDR3 is TGTGCCAGCAGCTTAGCACGGGGAAGAGACGCAACTAATGAAAAACTGTTTTTT. Complete variable domain (other parts from reference TRBV11-2 and TRBJ1-4): EAGVAQSPRYKIIEKRQSVAFWCNPISGHATLYWYQQILGQGPKLLIQFQNNGVVDDSQLPKDRFSAERLKGVDSTLKIQPAKLEDSAVYLCASSLARGRDATNEKLFFGSGTQLSVL.

This clonotype was observed at least ten times. The V and J genes are TRBV7-9 and TRBJ2-1; tentative D call: TRBD2 (6 bases). V dropped 1 base and J dropped 2 bases, with 9 bases sitting between them. Germline values: CDR1 SEHNR, CDR2 FQNEAQ (reference sequence). The CDR3 is made up of 15 amino acids. The CDR3 nucleotides read TGTGCCAGCAGCTTAGGGAGGGACCCCTACAATGAGCAGTTCTTC. The encoded protein is CASSLGRDPYNEQFF.

This clonotype was detected ten times or more. V is TRBV13 and J is TRBJ2-7; either TRBD1 or TRBD2 may fit D (5 bases each). Germline-derived CDR1 and CDR2 are PRHDT and FYEKMQ (reference sequence). The length of the CDR3 is 14 residues. The V end lost 5 bases, the J end lost 2 bases, and 13 bases lay between the germline ends. Here the CDR3 reads CASSPGAATYEQYF. CDR3 DNA sequence: TGTGCCAGCAGCCCCGGGGCGGCTACCTACGAGCAGTACTTC.

This clonotype was observed at least ten times. The rearrangement joins TRBV7-2 to TRBJ2-5; TRBD2 matches 12 bases. The CDR3 loop spans 16 amino acids. Germline CDR1 and CDR2: SGHTA and FQGNSA. The V gene end was trimmed by 5 bases and the J gene end by 5 bases; junction bases not matched to a gene: 9. The CDR3 bases are TGTGCCAGCAGCGCCCGACTAGCGGGGGCCCGGGAGACCCAGTACTTC. Translated, it gives CASSARLAGARETQYF.

This clonotype has ten or more counts. V usage is TRBV3-1 and J usage is TRBJ2-6; 10 bases match TRBD2. CDR1 and CDR2 from the germline V gene are LGHDT and YNNKEL (reference sequence). The length of the CDR3 is 19 residues. V trimming: 3 bases; J trimming: 4 bases; junction bases outside the gene matches: 12. The CDR3 DNA is TGTGCCAGCAGCCACGGGCTCCTAGCGGGAGTGGTGGGGGCCAACGTCCTGACTTTC. It specifies CASSHGLLAGVVGANVLTF.

This clonotype was observed a few times. The J gene is TRBJ1-6, the V gene TRBV19, with TRBD1 matching 7 bases. In germline, CDR1 is LNHDA, CDR2 SQIVND (reference sequence). CDR3 size: 17 residues. The trim removed 3 bases at V and 7 bases at J, leaving 12 bases unmatched. The CDR3 protein is CASSIRTGPNPNSPLHF. CDR3 bases: TGTGCCAGTAGTATCCGGACAGGCCCGAACCCCAATTCACCCCTCCACTTT.

This clonotype appeared many times. The chain combines TRBV12-3 or TRBV12-4 with TRBJ2-3; 9 bases line up with TRBD1. J lost 0 bases, V lost 5 bases, and 6 bases had no gene match. This CDR3 is built from 16 residues. This chain's CDR3 is CASSLRTGASTDTQYF. The CDR3 nucleotides read TGTGCCAGCAGTCTTCGGACAGGGGCTAGCACAGATACGCAGTATTTT.

Worth noting for this clonotype: This sequence may be a read error, since a much larger clone differs from it by one base. The CDR3 DNA sequence: TGCAGTGCCCCAAGGGCGGGGGCGATTCGGGGGCATAGCAATCAGCCCCAGCGTTTT. As protein: CSAPRAGAIRGHSNQPQRF. The rearrangement uses TRBV20-1 and TRBJ1-5; maybe TRBD1 (6 bases). CDR1 is DFQATT and CDR2 is SNEGSKA in the germline V gene (reference sequence). CDR3 size: 19 residues.

This clonotype was detected ten times or more. This chain links TRBV7-8 with TRBJ2-2; 10 bases match TRBD2. Germline values: CDR1 SGHVS, CDR2 FQNEAQ. The CDR3 covers 16 residues. J gave up 5 bases and V 5 bases, and 8 bases lay outside the gene matches. The chain's CDR3 is CASSTSLAGVTGELFF. CDR3 coding DNA: TGTGCCAGCAGCACATCGCTAGCGGGAGTAACCGGGGAGCTGTTTTTT.

This clonotype showed up many times. The chain links TRBV5-1 to TRBJ2-2; D call uncertain. Looked up from germline, CDR1 is SGHRS and CDR2 is YFSETQ. Trimming pared 7 bases from V and 0 bases from J, leaving 7 bases between. The CDR3 contains 13 residues. The CDR3 DNA follows: TGCGCCAGCGACCAGGCGAACACCGGGGAGCTGTTTTTT. Its protein product is CASDQANTGELFF. Filled out from reference TRBV5-1 and TRBJ2-2, the complete variable domain reads KAGVTQTPRYLIKTRGQQVTLSCSPISGHRSVSWYQQTPGQGLQFLFEYFSETQRNKGNFPGRFSGRQFSNSRSEMNVSTLELGDSALYLCASDQANTGELFFGEGSRLTVL.

This chain links TRBV6-5 with TRBJ1-2; the match to TRBD1 covers 10 bases. CDR1 and CDR2 (germline): MNHEY, SVGAGI. Unmatched junction bases numbered 6, after V lost 2 bases and J lost 3 bases. This CDR3 comprises 16 residues. CDR3 amino acids: CASSYPRDRGDYGYTF. CDR3 DNA: TGTGCCAGCAGTTACCCCCGGGACAGGGGTGACTATGGCTACACCTTC.

This clonotype has a count of ten or more. CDR3 DNA sequence: TGCGCCAGCAGCTTGGGACAGGGGGGTGAAAAACTGTTTTTT. It encodes CASSLGQGGEKLFF. V usage is TRBV5-1 and J usage is TRBJ1-4; 9 positions agree with TRBD1. V lost 0 bases and J lost 7; bases outside the gene matches: 1. CDR3 size: 14 residues. The germline gives CDR1 SGHRS, CDR2 YFSETQ. Full variable domain (missing parts from reference TRBV5-1 and TRBJ1-4): KAGVTQTPRYLIKTRGQQVTLSCSPISGHRSVSWYQQTPGQGLQFLFEYFSETQRNKGNFPGRFSGRQFSNSRSEMNVSTLELGDSALYLCASSLGQGGEKLFFGSGTQLSVL.